A selection of T cell receptor beta chains follows, all from one sample in a study of blood T cell repertoires in COVID-19. Produced via immunoSEQ multiplex PCR; TCRdb's table is partial and in-frame only. The sample holds a few hundred thousand clones, around 86% seen once. Material: peripheral blood. The receptors originated from a man between 60 and 75 years old with acute or convalescent COVID-19. Both conserved end residues are part of each CDR3. A D gene is named only where the DNA matches it firmly. Clone size, where shown, is once, few, many, or a class for clones that have expanded.

size	V	D	J	CDR3	DNA
-	TRBV6-5	TRBD1	TRBJ1-6	CASSLQGASNSPLHF	TGTGCCAGCAGTTTACAGGGGGCCTCTAATTCACCCCTCCACTTT
-	TRBV30	-	TRBJ1-5	CAWSVSTRGNQPQHF	TGTGCCTGGAGTGTAAGCACCAGGGGTAATCAGCCCCAGCATTTT
-	TRBV3-1/TRBV3-2	-	TRBJ1-6	CASSHPSYRVDSPLHF	TGTGCCAGCAGCCATCCCTCTTACAGGGTTGACTCACCCCTCCACTTT
-	TRBV5-6	-	TRBJ2-1	CASSWGRSRTGWNNEQFF	TGTGCCAGCAGCTGGGGGAGGAGTCGGACGGGGTGGAACAATGAGCAGTTCTTC
-	TRBV5-6	TRBD2	TRBJ2-5	CASSFRLTTGLAGKETQYF	TGTGCCAGCAGCTTTCGACTAACCACCGGACTAGCGGGTAAAGAGACCCAGTACTTC
once	TRBV7-6	TRBD2	TRBJ2-5	CASSFPSSGGEQEAQYF	TGTGCCAGCAGCTTTCCGTCTAGCGGGGGGGAACAAGAGGCCCAGTACTTC
-	TRBV28	-	TRBJ1-6	CASSLPGTSSYNSPLHF	TGTGCCAGCAGTCTACCGGGAACGAGCTCCTATAATTCACCCCTCCACTTT
-	TRBV11-2	TRBD1	TRBJ1-3	CASSLDAPGQGARNTIYF	TGTGCCAGCAGCTTAGACGCTCCGGGACAGGGGGCGAGGAACACCATATATTTT
-	TRBV3-1/TRBV3-2	-	TRBJ2-1	CASSQAWTAYNNEQFF	TGTGCCAGCAGCCAAGCTTGGACTGCTTACAACAATGAGCAGTTCTTC
few	TRBV3-1/TRBV3-2	-	TRBJ2-2	CASSQARGWTGELFF	TGTGCCAGCAGCCAAGCGAGGGGGTGGACCGGGGAGCTGTTTTTT
-	TRBV5-8	-	TRBJ1-1	CASSGSGSWTEAFF	TGTGCCAGCAGCGGTTCAGGGTCTTGGACTGAAGCTTTCTTT
once	TRBV11-2	TRBD2	TRBJ2-2	CASSLVGLAGSDGELFF	TGTGCCAGCAGCTTAGTCGGCCTAGCGGGGAGTGACGGGGAGCTGTTTTTT
-	TRBV11-2	-	TRBJ1-2	CASSRLGLNYGYTF	TGTGCCAGCAGCAGACTGGGTCTAAACTATGGCTACACCTTC
-	TRBV7-6	TRBD2	TRBJ2-1	CASSLALSAGGSYNEQFF	TGTGCCAGCAGCTTAGCGCTTTCAGCGGGGGGATCCTACAATGAGCAGTTCTTC
-	TRBV7-9	-	TRBJ1-1	CASSLSFGHLNTEAFF	TGTGCCAGCAGCTTATCTTTTGGACACCTGAACACTGAAGCTTTCTTT
-	TRBV7-3	TRBD2	TRBJ2-3	CASSLLAGANPSTDTQYF	TGTGCCAGCAGCTTACTAGCGGGGGCTAATCCTAGCACAGATACGCAGTATTTT